Shown below are 30 T cell receptor beta chains from a single sample sequenced in a study of shared clonotypes between healthy human individuals (dated by TCRdb to 2019 to 2021). Preparation of the library involved the immunoSEQ multiplex PCR assay. TCRdb's version of the immuneACCESS table is confined to in-frame rearrangements and falls short of the full clone set. An unresolved V gene accounts for under half of the shortfall where checked; the remainder is of unknown origin. Within this sample are some 1,600,000 clones, with 95% to 99% of them counted one time only. Clones ranked in the top ten supply about 0.45% of the sample. What was sequenced was naive CD4+ T cells sorted from blood. Per the publication, the cell subset or site label means: CD45RA+ positively selected. Every receptor here comes from a man between 25 and 39 years old in good health.

V usage is TRBV29-1 and J usage is TRBJ2-7, with TRBD1 identical over 7 bases. The germline gives CDR1 SQVTM, CDR2 ANQGSEA. Trimming cost V 6 bases and J 6 bases; bases outside gene matches: 11. The CDR3 has 13 amino acids. The CDR3 protein is CSVCRDRASEQYF. CDR3 DNA sequence: TGCAGCGTATGTCGTGACAGGGCCAGCGAGCAGTACTTC.

The V call is TRBV5-1, the J call TRBJ1-2, with D possibly TRBD1 on 6 matching bases. Germline V gene lookup returns CDR1 SGHRS and CDR2 YFSETQ. The CDR3 loop spans 16 amino acids. The V end lost 4 bases, the J end lost 0 bases, and 16 bases lay between the germline ends. The CDR3 nucleotides are TGCGCCAGCAGCCTGGGGGCAGGGACTGCTAACTATGGCTACACCTTC. It encodes CASSLGAGTANYGYTF.

The rearrangement links TRBV5-1 to TRBJ1-2; D unclear. The CDR3 is 16 amino acids. Germline-derived CDR1 and CDR2 are SGHRS and YFSETQ. Trimming stripped 0 bases from V and 0 bases from J, with 12 bases between. The CDR3 DNA reads TGCGCCAGCAGCTTGGGGACTTCCGAAGCTAACTATGGCTACACCTTC. As protein: CASSLGTSEANYGYTF. The variable domain in full, completed from reference TRBV5-1 and TRBJ1-2, reads KAGVTQTPRYLIKTRGQQVTLSCSPISGHRSVSWYQQTPGQGLQFLFEYFSETQRNKGNFPGRFSGRQFSNSRSEMNVSTLELGDSALYLCASSLGTSEANYGYTFGSGTRLTVV.

This chain connects TRBV28 to TRBJ2-7; D gene ambiguous. Trimming took off 8 bases at V and 2 bases at J, with 13 bases between the two ends. Germline CDR1 MDHEN, CDR2 SYDVKM. The CDR3 totals 13 residues. The CDR3 region has the DNA TGTGCCAGCGCGTTAAAGGTTCCCTACGAGCAGTACTTC. Protein: CASALKVPYEQYF.

About this clone: Different DNA sequences within this sample yield the same CDR3. The chain joins TRBV29-1 to TRBJ2-4; D remains ambiguous. CDR1 SQVTM and CDR2 ANQGSEA come from the germline V gene. There are 14 residues in the CDR3. The ends were cut back, 6 bases at V and 0 bases at J, with 12 bases in the middle. The CDR3 spells CSVRTRLAKNIQYF. DNA for the CDR3: TGCAGCGTCCGGACGCGACTAGCCAAAAACATTCAGTACTTC. The variable domain in full, completed from reference TRBV29-1 and TRBJ2-4, reads SAVISQKPSRDICQRGTSLTIQCQVDSQVTMMFWYRQQPGQSLTLIATANQGSEATYESGFVIDKFPISRPNLTFSTLTVSNMSPEDSSIYLCSVRTRLAKNIQYFGAGTRLSVL.

The chain couples TRBV20-1 to TRBJ2-7, with D tentatively TRBD1 or TRBD2 (6 bases each). There are 10 residues in the CDR3. Trimming took off 7 bases at V and 5 bases at J, with 9 bases between the two ends. Germline V gene data show CDR1 as DFQATT and CDR2 as SNEGSKA (reference sequence). CDR3: CSGGGHEQYF. The CDR3 DNA reads as TGCAGTGGAGGGGGGCACGAGCAGTACTTC.

The CDR3: CASSLAAANLNTEAFF. In DNA form, the CDR3 reads TGCGCCAGCAGCTTGGCGGCAGCCAACTTGAACACTGAAGCTTTCTTT. The rearrangement joins TRBV5-1 to TRBJ1-1; D gene uncertain. The CDR3 has 16 amino acids. The germline V and J ends were trimmed by 0 bases and 0 bases, with 12 bases remaining between them. Germline CDR1 reads SGHRS; CDR2 reads YFSETQ.

The V gene is TRBV18, the J gene TRBJ1-1; the D gene is possibly TRBD1 (5 bases). Germline lookup yields CDR1 KGHSH and CDR2 LQKENI. Trimming removed 2 bases from V and 4 bases from J, with 14 bases in between. The CDR3 extends over 15 amino acids. CDR3 nucleotide sequence: TGTGCCAGCTCACCAACGGGACGGCGGATCACTGAAGCTTTCTTT. Protein product: CASSPTGRRITEAFF. The whole variable domain, filled in from reference TRBV18 and TRBJ1-1, reads NAGVMQNPRHLVRRRGQEARLRCSPMKGHSHVYWYRQLPEEGLKFMVYLQKENIIDESGMPKERFSAEFPKEGPSILRIQQVVRGDSAAYFCASSPTGRRITEAFFGQGTRLTVV.

V and J are TRBV18 and TRBJ2-3, with D unclear. Germline V gene data show CDR1 as KGHSH and CDR2 as LQKENI. V shed 6 bases and J shed 2 bases, with 0 bases lying between them. This CDR3 has 10 amino acids. The CDR3 region has the DNA TGTGCCAGCTCCACAGATACGCAGTATTTT. Protein sequence: CASSTDTQYF.

The chain employs TRBV15 and TRBJ1-5; D is perhaps TRBD1 (5 bases). The CDR3 length is 15 residues. Germline loops: CDR1 LNHNV, CDR2 YYDKDF (reference sequence). Trimming took 0 bases from V and 4 from J, leaving 10 bases between them. The CDR3 region is CATSRDGADNQPQHF. The CDR3, as DNA: TGTGCCACCAGCAGAGATGGGGCGGATAATCAGCCCCAGCATTTT.

The chain employs TRBV5-6 and TRBJ2-7; tentatively, D is TRBD1 (5 bases). Trimming removed 2 bases at V and 5 bases at J, with 17 bases between. The germline CDR1 and CDR2 sequences are SGHDT and YYEEEE. This CDR3 has 15 residues. CDR3 region: CASSLPGSKLHEQYF. CDR3 sequence (DNA): TGTGCCAGCAGCTTACCAGGGTCCAAACTCCACGAGCAGTACTTC.

A remark on this clone: Other nucleotide sequences in the sample specify the same CDR3. This chain connects TRBV10-3 to TRBJ2-5; no clear D. Germline CDR1 reads ENHRY; CDR2 reads SYGVKD. The CDR3 loop spans 12 amino acids. V dropped 2 bases and J dropped 5 bases, with 6 bases sitting between them. The CDR3 region has the DNA TGTGCCATCAGTGAGCGCCTCGAGACCCAGTACTTC. Translated, it gives CAISERLETQYF.

The rearrangement uses TRBV5-4 and TRBJ2-1; 13 bases are shared with TRBD2. The CDR3 contains 18 residues. In germline, CDR1 is SGHNT, CDR2 YYREEE (reference sequence). V trimming: 2 bases; J trimming: 8 bases; junction bases outside the gene matches: 13. The CDR3 DNA reads as TGTGCCAGCAGCTTCTCGGGACTAGCGGGAACCCTGGTTCATGAGCAGTTCTTC. Protein product: CASSFSGLAGTLVHEQFF.

Points on this clone: Other nucleotide sequences from this sample produce the same CDR3. The V gene is TRBV9, the J gene TRBJ2-1; no definite D call. With 0 bases removed from V and 6 bases from J, the gap between germline ends came to 7 bases. Germline V lookup: CDR1 SGDLS, CDR2 YYNGEE. The CDR3 is 13 amino acids. Written as DNA, the CDR3 is TGTGCCAGCAGCGTAGACCAGGTCAATGAGCAGTTCTTC. Translation: CASSVDQVNEQFF.

The V and J genes are TRBV12-5 and TRBJ2-7; TRBD1 matches at 7 bases. The CDR3 contains 14 residues. V lost 3 bases to trimming and J lost 2 bases; unmatched junction nucleotides: 4. Germline values: CDR1 LGHNT, CDR2 FRNRAP. The CDR3 here is CASGLGDSTYEQYF. CDR3 coding DNA: TGTGCTAGTGGTTTAGGGGACAGCACCTACGAGCAGTACTTC. Full variable domain (remainder filled in from reference TRBV12-5 and TRBJ2-7): DARVTQTPRHKVTEMGQEVTMRCQPILGHNTVFWYRQTMMQGLELLAYFRNRAPLDDSGMPKDRFSAEMPDATLATLKIQPSEPRDSAVYFCASGLGDSTYEQYFGPGTRLTVT.

CDR3 DNA: TGTGCCAGCTCACGGGAAGGCAGCTCTTTCTCCGGGACTAGCGGCCAGCAGTACTTC. It translates to CASSREGSSFSGTSGQQYF. The chain couples TRBV18 to TRBJ2-7, with TRBD2 identical over 11 bases. The germline V gene has CDR1 KGHSH and CDR2 LQKENI. There are 19 residues in the CDR3. The J segment lost 8 bases and the V segment lost 4 bases, leaving 22 bases of the junction unmatched.

The chain uses TRBV19 and TRBJ2-2, with TRBD1 as a possible D gene (6 bases). The germline gives CDR1 LNHDA, CDR2 SQIVND (reference sequence). The CDR3 is made up of 15 amino acids. Trimming took 5 bases from V and 1 from J, leaving 11 bases between them. The CDR3 protein is CASSSGHRNTGELFF. The CDR3 DNA sequence: TGTGCCAGTAGTTCGGGACACCGGAACACCGGGGAGCTGTTTTTT. Using reference TRBV19 and TRBJ2-2 for the parts outside the CDR3, the full variable domain is DGGITQSPKYLFRKEGQNVTLSCEQNLNHDAMYWYRQDPGQGLRLIYYSQIVNDFQKGDIAEGYSVSREKKESFPLTVTSAQKNPTAFYLCASSSGHRNTGELFFGEGSRLTVL.

The J gene is TRBJ2-7, the V gene TRBV7-9; possible D gene TRBD1, 5 bases. This CDR3 has 12 amino acids. The V and J ends lost 7 bases and 5 bases respectively, with 12 bases between them. Germline loops: CDR1 SEHNR, CDR2 FQNEAQ (reference sequence). In nucleotides, the CDR3 is TGTGCCAGCACTGGACATCTAGACGAGCAGTACTTC. It translates to CASTGHLDEQYF.

The chain couples TRBV28 to TRBJ2-5, with no clear D. This CDR3 region has 11 residues. Germline values: CDR1 MDHEN, CDR2 SYDVKM. Trimming cost V 7 bases and J 0 bases, with 3 bases left between them. The CDR3 reads CASTNQETQYF. CDR3 nucleotide sequence: TGTGCCAGCACTAACCAAGAGACCCAGTACTTC.

This sequence joins TRBV7-9 and TRBJ1-3; D is undetermined. V was pared by 6 bases and J by 4 bases, with 13 bases between. Germline V gene lookup returns CDR1 SEHNR and CDR2 FQNEAQ (reference sequence). This CDR3 has 14 amino acids. The CDR3 nucleotides are TGTGCCAGCAGGCTCGCCGGGGTAGGAAACACCATATATTTT. Its translation: CASRLAGVGNTIYF.

V gene TRBV9 combines with J gene TRBJ2-1; 8 bases line up with TRBD2. Trimming cost V 7 bases and J 4 bases; bases outside gene matches: 13. Germline V CDR1 and CDR2: SGDLS, YYNGEE. The CDR3 totals 16 residues. CDR3 bases: TGTGCCAGCGAACTAGGGTATAGCGGGGAGTACAATGAGCAGTTCTTC. It is translated as CASELGYSGEYNEQFF.

This clone was recorded only once. The rearrangement links TRBV9 to TRBJ2-7; D unclear. Germline CDR1 and CDR2: SGDLS and YYNGEE. The CDR3 is 14 residues long. Trimming cost V 1 base and J 3 bases, with 11 bases left between them. CDR3 bases: TGTGCCAGCAGCGTAACCCCAGACGTCTACGAGCAGTACTTC. Amino acids: CASSVTPDVYEQYF.

The chain employs TRBV19 and TRBJ2-5; either TRBD1 or TRBD2 may fit D (5 bases each). The germline V gene has CDR1 LNHDA and CDR2 SQIVND (reference sequence). V was pared by 6 bases and J by 5 bases, with 19 bases between. CDR3 size: 15 residues. The CDR3 DNA follows: TGTGCCAGTAGCCTGCTGGGAGAGGGGTCTGAGACCCAGTACTTC. Protein sequence: CASSLLGEGSETQYF. Variable domain in full (rest from reference TRBV19 and TRBJ2-5): DGGITQSPKYLFRKEGQNVTLSCEQNLNHDAMYWYRQDPGQGLRLIYYSQIVNDFQKGDIAEGYSVSREKKESFPLTVTSAQKNPTAFYLCASSLLGEGSETQYFGPGTRLLVL.

The V gene is TRBV30, the J gene TRBJ1-1; tentative D call: TRBD1 (5 bases). This CDR3 contains 13 residues. V was clipped by 8 bases and J by 4 bases, with 17 bases between them. Germline V CDR1 and CDR2: GTSNPN, SVGIG (reference sequence). Here the CDR3 reads CALQPREGTEAFF. CDR3 DNA sequence: TGTGCCCTCCAACCCAGGGAGGGCACTGAAGCTTTCTTT.

The chain recombines TRBV27 with TRBJ2-2, with 8 bases aligning to TRBD1. The CDR3 runs 17 residues. Trimming removed 7 bases from V and 5 bases from J; junction bases left unmatched: 15. Germline loops: CDR1 MNHEY, CDR2 SMNVEV (reference sequence). The CDR3 DNA is TGTGCCAGCATTTCCCGCTCCGGACAGGGTCCGACCGGGGAGCTGTTTTTT. As protein: CASISRSGQGPTGELFF.

The J gene is TRBJ2-1, the V gene TRBV11-3; no definite D call. Trimming took off 2 bases at V and 6 bases at J, with 8 bases between the two ends. The CDR3 totals 13 residues. CDR1 SGHNT and CDR2 YENEEA come from the germline V gene. The CDR3 loop is CASSLFVGNEQFF. DNA for the CDR3: TGTGCCAGCAGCTTATTCGTTGGCAATGAGCAGTTCTTC.

This chain links TRBV9 with TRBJ2-5; D is unclear. The CDR3 length is 14 residues. CDR1 is SGDLS, CDR2 YYNGEE, per germline. V was shortened by 0 bases and J by 4 bases, with 10 bases between the two germline ends. The CDR3 sequence is CASSVASSGETQYF. In DNA form, the CDR3 reads TGTGCCAGCAGCGTAGCGTCATCGGGAGAGACCCAGTACTTC.

As regards this clone: Other DNA sequences within the sample encode an identical CDR3. The rearrangement joins TRBV11-2 to TRBJ2-1; D is unresolved. This CDR3 spans 14 amino acids. Trimming cost V 4 bases and J 0 bases, with 7 bases left between them. The V gene's germline CDR1 is SGHAT and CDR2 FQNNGV. The CDR3 loop reads CASSWTRSYNEQFF. CDR3 in DNA: TGTGCCAGCAGCTGGACCCGCTCCTACAATGAGCAGTTCTTC.

The chain links TRBV19 to TRBJ2-7; maybe TRBD1 (6 bases). The CDR3 spans 14 residues. Germline CDR1 reads LNHDA; CDR2 reads SQIVND (reference sequence). Trimming pared 6 bases from V and 0 bases from J, leaving 12 bases between. CDR3 nucleotide sequence: TGTGCCAGTAGCGTAACAGGGACCTCCTACGAGCAGTACTTC. It encodes CASSVTGTSYEQYF.

The J gene is TRBJ2-5, the V gene TRBV5-5; perhaps TRBD1 as D (7 bases). Germline V gene lookup returns CDR1 SGHKS and CDR2 YYEKEE (reference sequence). V lost 0 bases, J lost 7 bases, and 13 bases lay in between. The length of the CDR3 is 14 residues. The CDR3 loop is CASSLAGGTATQYF. CDR3 DNA: TGTGCCAGCAGCTTGGCTGGGGGGACAGCGACCCAGTACTTC.